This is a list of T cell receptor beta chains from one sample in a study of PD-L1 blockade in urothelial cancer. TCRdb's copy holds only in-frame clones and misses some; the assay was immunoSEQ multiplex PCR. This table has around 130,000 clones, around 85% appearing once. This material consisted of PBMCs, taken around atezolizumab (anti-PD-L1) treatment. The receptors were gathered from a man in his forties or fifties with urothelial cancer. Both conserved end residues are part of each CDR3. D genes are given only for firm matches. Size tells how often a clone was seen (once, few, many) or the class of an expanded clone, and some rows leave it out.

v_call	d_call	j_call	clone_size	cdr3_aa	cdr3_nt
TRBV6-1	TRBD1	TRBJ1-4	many	CASRTGGYANEKLFF	TGTGCCAGCCGTACAGGGGGATACGCTAATGAAAAACTGTTTTTT
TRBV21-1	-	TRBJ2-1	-	CASSKGGTSGASYNEQFF	TGTGCCAGCAGCAAAGGGGGGACTAGCGGGGCCTCCTACAATGAGCAGTTCTTC
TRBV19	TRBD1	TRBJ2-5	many	CASSITDRGRETQYF	TGTGCCAGTAGTATCACGGACAGGGGGCGGGAGACCCAGTACTTC
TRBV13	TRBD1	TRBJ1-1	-	CASSSRQGRGGTEAFF	TGTGCCAGCAGCTCCAGACAGGGTCGGGGGGGGACTGAAGCTTTCTTT
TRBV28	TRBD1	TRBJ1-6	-	CASSLESGTGWTPLHF	TGTGCCAGCAGTTTGGAATCCGGGACAGGGTGGACACCCCTCCACTTT
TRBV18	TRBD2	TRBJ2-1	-	CASSPPFGAGGDNEQFF	TGTGCCAGCTCACCACCGTTCGGAGCGGGAGGGGACAATGAGCAGTTCTTC
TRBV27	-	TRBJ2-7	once	CASRPTLLSYEQYF	TGTGCCAGCAGGCCGACACTTCTCTCCTACGAGCAGTACTTC
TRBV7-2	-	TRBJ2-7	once	CASSFGVLAGYEQYF	TGTGCCAGCAGCTTTGGCGTGCTAGCTGGCTACGAGCAGTACTTC
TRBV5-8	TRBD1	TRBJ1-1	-	CASSFNRGHEAFF	TGTGCCAGCAGCTTTAACAGGGGGCATGAAGCTTTCTTT
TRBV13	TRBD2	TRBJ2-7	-	CASSFSVGGYEQYF	TGTGCCAGCAGCTTTAGCGTCGGGGGGTACGAGCAGTACTTC
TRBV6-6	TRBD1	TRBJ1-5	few	CASTGQARNQPQHF	TGTGCCAGCACCGGACAGGCCCGCAATCAGCCCCAGCATTTT
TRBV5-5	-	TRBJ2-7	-	CASSLAPTYEQYF	TGTGCCAGCAGCTTGGCCCCCACCTACGAGCAGTACTTC
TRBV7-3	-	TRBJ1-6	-	CASSLGLLVNSPLHF	TGTGCCAGCAGCTTAGGACTGTTAGTCAATTCACCCCTCCACTTT
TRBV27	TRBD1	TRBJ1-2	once	CASSRTGDGYTF	TGTGCCAGCAGTCGGACAGGGGATGGCTACACCTTC
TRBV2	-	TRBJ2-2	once	CASSGSGSNTGELFF	TGTGCCAGCAGTGGATCGGGGTCGAACACCGGGGAGCTGTTTTTT
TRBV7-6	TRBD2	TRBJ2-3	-	CASSQRLAGDTQYF	TGTGCCAGCAGCCAAAGACTAGCGGGAGACACGCAGTATTTT
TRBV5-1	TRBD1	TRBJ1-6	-	CASSLGTGTVNSPLHF	TGCGCCAGCAGCTTGGGGACAGGGACCGTCAATTCACCCCTCCACTTT
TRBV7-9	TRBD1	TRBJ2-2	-	CASSTAGTGLTTGELFF	TGTGCCAGCAGCACTGCCGGGACAGGGTTAACAACCGGGGAGCTGTTTTTT
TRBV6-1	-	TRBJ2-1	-	CASKPSVRVGDEQFF	TGTGCCAGCAAACCCTCGGTCAGGGTTGGCGATGAGCAGTTCTTC
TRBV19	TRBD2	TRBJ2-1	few	CASRLAGGLDEQFF	TGTGCCAGCCGCCTAGCGGGAGGTCTCGATGAGCAGTTCTTC
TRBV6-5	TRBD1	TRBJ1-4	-	CASRPQGLGEKLFF	TGTGCCAGCAGGCCACAGGGGCTGGGGGAAAAACTGTTTTTT
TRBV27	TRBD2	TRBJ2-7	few	CASSLTSLSSYEQYF	TGTGCCAGCAGTCTGACTAGCCTTAGCTCCTACGAGCAGTACTTC
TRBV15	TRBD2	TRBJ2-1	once	CATSTTTFASGYNEQFF	TGTGCCACCAGCACAACGACTTTTGCTAGCGGTTACAATGAGCAGTTCTTC
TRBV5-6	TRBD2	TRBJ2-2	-	CASSFRTSRRSWAGELFF	TGTGCCAGCAGCTTTCGGACTAGCCGGAGGAGTTGGGCCGGGGAGCTGTTTTTT
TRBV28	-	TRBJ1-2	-	CATAGVMGGYTF	TGTGCCACCGCGGGGGTAATGGGGGGCTACACCTTC
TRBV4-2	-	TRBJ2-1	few	CASSQEYTVFYNEQFF	TGTGCCAGCAGCCAAGAATATACTGTATTCTACAATGAGCAGTTCTTC
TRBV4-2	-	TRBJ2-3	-	CASSQGRGGTKTDTQYF	TGTGCCAGCAGCCAAGGGCGGGGCGGAACGAAAACAGATACGCAGTATTTT
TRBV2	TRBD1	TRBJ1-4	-	CASSDSPGQGSEKLFF	TGTGCCAGCAGTGATTCCCCGGGACAGGGGAGTGAAAAACTGTTTTTT
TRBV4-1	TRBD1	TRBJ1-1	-	CASKKFGDRESEAFF	TGCGCCAGCAAAAAATTTGGGGACAGGGAGTCTGAAGCTTTCTTT
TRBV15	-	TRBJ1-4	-	CATSSGALYEKLFF	TGTGCCACCAGCAGCGGAGCCTTGTACGAAAAACTGTTTTTT
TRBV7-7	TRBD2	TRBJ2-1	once	CASRSLAGGPGYNEQFF	TGTGCTAGCAGGTCCTTGGCGGGAGGGCCGGGATACAATGAGCAGTTCTTC
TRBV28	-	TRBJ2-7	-	CASSPPLGGRTYEQYF	TGTGCCAGCAGTCCCCCCTTGGGCGGGCGAACCTACGAGCAGTACTTC
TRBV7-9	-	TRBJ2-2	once	CASSLSSWELFF	TGTGCCAGCAGCTTATCGTCGTGGGAGCTGTTTTTT
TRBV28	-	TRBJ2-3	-	CASSSPAGGDTQYF	TGTGCCAGCAGTTCTCCGGCCGGGGGAGATACGCAGTATTTT
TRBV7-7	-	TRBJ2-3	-	CASSPSAGSTDTQYF	TGTGCTAGCAGCCCTAGCGCGGGAAGCACAGATACGCAGTATTTT
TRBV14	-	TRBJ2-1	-	CASSAAVARGLFF	TGTGCCAGCAGCGCCGCGGTAGCGAGAGGACTGTTCTTC